This T cell receptor (beta chain) was captured in a study of cytomegalovirus exposure and HLA in healthy donors. Study findings and constraints: Most TCR sequences were rare, but some public TCRs occurred in many donors.

Remarks on this clone: Its matching antigen is unknown.

Repertoires were generated with immunoSEQ multiplex PCR, while TCRdb's copy carries only in-frame clones and drops some. The table records 150,000 or so clones, roughly nine tenths of them present only once. Germline CDR1 is MNHEY and CDR2 is SVGAGI. The CDR3 extends over 14 amino acids. The V and J ends lost 4 bases and 7 bases, in that order; junction bases with no gene match: 4. The specimen was PBMCs. The receptor comes from a woman younger than 35 in good health and CMV-seropositive. This chain links TRBV6-5 with TRBJ1-6, with 7 bases identical to TRBD1. The CDR3, as DNA: TGTGCCAGCAGTTTGACAGGGATCAATTCACCCCTCCACTTT. This translates into CASSLTGINSPLHF.